The 31 T cell receptor beta chains below come from one sample, sequenced in a study of T cells in Graves' hyperthyroidism and ophthalmopathy. TCR beta CDR3 sequences were amplified from RNA transcripts. When the TCR CDR3 underwent first-round RT-PCR, the HTBI primer set was used. TCRdb re-called the multiplex PCR reads through MiXCR, storing one row per CDR3 protein. The sample carries almost 500,000 distinct CDR3 sequences, 20% to 25% recorded once. Sequencing was done on a sample of blood. The receptors were gathered from a woman in her seventies with Graves' ophthalmopathy.

Ten or more counts support this clonotype. This rearrangement joins TRBV2 to TRBJ1-5, with D maybe TRBD1 (5 bases). Trimming cost V 5 bases and J 3 bases, with 11 bases left between them. This CDR3 contains 14 residues. Germline CDR1 is SNHLY and CDR2 is FYNNEI. As DNA, the CDR3 is TGTGCCAGCAGTTCCGGGACCCTCAATCAGCCCCAGCATTTT. It encodes CASSSGTLNQPQHF.

A few counts support this clonotype. The chain combines TRBV12-3 or TRBV12-4 with TRBJ1-5; possibly TRBD1 for D (6 bases). V was clipped by 5 bases and J by 5 bases, with 13 bases between them. There are 14 residues in the CDR3. The CDR3 loop reads CASSQQGYHQPQHF. The CDR3 DNA reads as TGTGCCAGCAGTCAACAGGGTTACCATCAGCCCCAGCATTTT.

This chain joins TRBV27 and TRBJ1-6; possible D gene TRBD1, 5 bases. CDR1 MNHEY and CDR2 SMNVEV come from the germline V gene (reference sequence). V was clipped by 1 base and J by 6 bases, with 25 bases between them. The CDR3 has 20 residues. The CDR3 DNA reads as TGTGCCAGCAGTTTATTAGCCGTCGGTCCAGGGCCTATGGGTAATTCACCCCTCCACTTT. It specifies CASSLLAVGPGPMGNSPLHF.

The V gene is TRBV5-4, the J gene TRBJ2-5; tentatively, D is TRBD1 or TRBD2 (5 bases each). Trimming left V 3 bases short and J 3 bases short, with 18 bases between. In germline, CDR1 is SGHNT, CDR2 YYREEE (reference sequence). The CDR3 runs 16 residues. CDR3 sequence reads: CASSSSLRGAKETQYF. CDR3 in DNA: TGTGCCAGCAGCTCGTCTCTAAGAGGGGCCAAAGAGACCCAGTACTTC.

The rearrangement joins TRBV20-1 to TRBJ1-4; 7 nucleotides agree with TRBD1. Germline assignment: CDR1 DFQATT and CDR2 SNEGSKA (reference sequence). The CDR3 has 12 amino acids. The ends lost 8 bases at V and 7 bases at J; junction bases unmatched: 7. This CDR3 reads CSLRGVGEKLFF. CDR3 bases: TGCAGTCTCAGGGGGGTTGGTGAAAAACTGTTTTTT.

The chain joins TRBV6-6 to TRBJ2-2; D assignment may be TRBD1 or TRBD2 (5 bases each). Germline loops: CDR1 MNHNY, CDR2 SVGAGI (reference sequence). Trimming stripped 4 bases from V and 4 bases from J, with 13 bases between. This CDR3 is built from 15 residues. The CDR3 sequence: CASSSSTGTTGELFF. CDR3 nucleotide sequence: TGTGCCAGCAGTTCCTCGACGGGGACCACCGGGGAGCTGTTTTTT.

The chain joins TRBV19 to TRBJ2-3, with D tentatively TRBD1 (6 bases). The germline V and J ends were trimmed by 7 bases and 2 bases, with 10 bases remaining between them. This CDR3 region has 13 residues. Germline-derived CDR1 and CDR2 are LNHDA and SQIVND (reference sequence). CDR3 protein: CASNAGVTDTQYF. CDR3 DNA sequence: TGTGCCAGTAACGCAGGGGTCACAGATACGCAGTATTTT.

This sequence joins TRBV20-1 and TRBJ2-5; TRBD1 matches at 7 bases. After removal of 3 bases from V and 4 bases from J, the junction contained 14 bases not matched to a gene. Germline-derived CDR1 and CDR2 are DFQATT and SNEGSKA (reference sequence). CDR3 length equals 16 residues. Written as DNA, the CDR3 is TGCAGTGCTAGTGGGGCAGGGGGTATAGGGGGAGAGACCCAGTACTTC. Protein: CSASGAGGIGGETQYF.

This clonotype came up a few times. V usage is TRBV7-8 and J usage is TRBJ2-5, with 8 bases identical to TRBD2. J lost 4 bases, V lost 0 bases, and 4 bases had no gene match. From germline, CDR1 is SGHVS and CDR2 FQNEAQ. This CDR3 comprises 15 residues. CDR3 in DNA: TGTGCCAGCAGCTTAGCTCGGGGACTAGGAGAGACCCAGTACTTC. It translates to CASSLARGLGETQYF.

V usage is TRBV27 and J usage is TRBJ1-2, with D perhaps matching TRBD1 (6 bases). V lost 4 bases, J lost 3 bases, and 15 bases lay in between. CDR3 size: 15 residues. Germline V CDR1 and CDR2: MNHEY, SMNVEV (reference sequence). In nucleotides, the CDR3 is TGTGCCAGCAGTTCTATCCGAGGGGGGCACTATGGCTACACCTTC. Amino acids: CASSSIRGGHYGYTF.

The chain recombines TRBV10-3 with TRBJ2-1; D might be TRBD2 (5 bases). The CDR3 consists of 15 residues. Germline CDR1 reads ENHRY; CDR2 reads SYGVKD. Trimming removed 6 bases at V and 0 bases at J, with 12 bases between. The CDR3 DNA sequence: TGTGCCATCAGCCCTGTTGGGAGCTCCTACAATGAGCAGTTCTTC. Amino acid sequence: CAISPVGSSYNEQFF.

The chain joins TRBV9 to TRBJ2-7; 7 bases fit TRBD2. CDR1 and CDR2 from the germline V gene are SGDLS and YYNGEE. V was clipped by 4 bases and J by 9 bases; unmatched bases: 13. The CDR3 length is 14 residues. CDR3 in amino acids: CASSPGPSGLGQYF. In nucleotides, the CDR3 is TGTGCCAGCAGCCCGGGGCCTAGCGGTCTTGGGCAGTACTTC.

This clonotype was seen a few times. The chain uses TRBV27 and TRBJ2-1; D tentatively fits TRBD1 or TRBD2 (5 bases each). Germline CDR1 MNHEY, CDR2 SMNVEV (reference sequence). Trimming removed 5 bases at V and 7 bases at J, with 12 bases between. This CDR3 region has 13 residues. Written as DNA, the CDR3 is TGTGCCAGCAGTCTATTGGGGGTAAATGAGCAGTTCTTC. Translation: CASSLLGVNEQFF.

J is TRBJ2-7 and V is TRBV10-2; D unresolved. Germline CDR1 WSHSY, CDR2 SAAADI. Trimming stripped 3 bases from V and 5 bases from J, with 20 bases between. This CDR3 contains 16 residues. This chain's CDR3 is CASSDRAGPRPDEQYF. The CDR3 DNA follows: TGCGCCAGCAGTGATCGAGCCGGTCCGCGGCCCGACGAGCAGTACTTC.

This clonotype was counted a few times. V usage is TRBV4-1 and J usage is TRBJ1-2; no clear D. Per germline, CDR1 MGHRA and CDR2 YSYEKL. This CDR3 has 13 residues. Trimming pared 4 bases from V and 5 bases from J, leaving 11 bases between. CDR3 sequence (DNA): TGCGCCAGCAGCCTAGCCGGGCAGTATGGCTACACCTTC. Translated: CASSLAGQYGYTF.

This clonotype was detected ten times or more. The genes are TRBV20-1 and TRBJ2-5; TRBD2 matches 11 bases. J gave up 5 bases and V 1 base, and 9 bases lay outside the gene matches. The germline gives CDR1 DFQATT, CDR2 SNEGSKA (reference sequence). The CDR3 loop spans 16 amino acids. The CDR3 here is CSARGGGLAAWETQYF. The CDR3 coding sequence is TGCAGTGCTAGAGGCGGGGGACTAGCGGCATGGGAGACCCAGTACTTC.

The chain carries TRBV28 and TRBJ1-6, with D uncertain. Germline CDR1 MDHEN, CDR2 SYDVKM. The V end was cut by 4 bases, the J end by 7 bases, with 17 bases between. CDR3 length equals 16 residues. The CDR3 DNA reads as TGTGCCAGCAGTTCCCACCTTGCGCTGCTCAATTCACCCCTCCACTTT. Amino acids: CASSSHLALLNSPLHF.

This clonotype was counted a few times. The chain has TRBV12-3 or TRBV12-4 and TRBJ2-2; TRBD2 agrees at 11 bases. The V segment lost 4 bases and the J segment 6 bases; nucleotides outside the gene matches: 7. This CDR3 region has 16 residues. The CDR3: CASSSLAGAGPGELFF. In nucleotides, the CDR3 is TGTGCCAGCAGTTCACTAGCGGGGGCGGGGCCCGGGGAGCTGTTTTTT.

The chain couples TRBV5-6 to TRBJ2-3; D is possibly TRBD2 (6 bases). The ends were cut back, 4 bases at V and 0 bases at J, with 15 bases in the middle. From germline, CDR1 is SGHDT and CDR2 YYEEEE. The CDR3 is 16 residues long. CDR3 nucleotides: TGTGCCAGCAGCAGATCATGGGGGGTTAGCACAGATACGCAGTATTTT. It yields the protein CASSRSWGVSTDTQYF.

V is TRBV7-9 and J is TRBJ2-1; D uncertain. The CDR3 runs to 13 residues. CDR1 is SEHNR and CDR2 is FQNEAQ in the germline V gene (reference sequence). V gave up 5 bases and J gave up 5 bases, with 10 bases separating them. Written as DNA, the CDR3 is TGTGCCAGCAGCGACCTACCCGACAATGAGCAGTTCTTC. It specifies CASSDLPDNEQFF.

The chain recombines TRBV12-3 or TRBV12-4 with TRBJ2-5; TRBD2 is a possible D gene (5 bases). This CDR3 contains 13 residues. Trimming stripped 5 bases from V and 7 bases from J, with 14 bases between. CDR3 sequence reads: CASSLSGGGTQYF. CDR3 nucleotide sequence: TGTGCCAGCAGTCTCAGTGGAGGAGGGACCCAGTACTTC.

In this sample, this clonotype turned up a few times. The genes are TRBV20-1 and TRBJ1-2; 7 nucleotides agree with TRBD1. The CDR3 is 13 residues long. The germline V gene encodes CDR1 DFQATT and CDR2 SNEGSKA (reference sequence). The J segment lost 2 bases and the V segment lost 6 bases, leaving 6 bases of the junction unmatched. The CDR3, as DNA: TGCAGTGCCATGGGACAGCCGAACTATGGCTACACCTTC. This gives the protein CSAMGQPNYGYTF.

The chain uses TRBV29-1 and TRBJ2-1; D is ambiguous. This CDR3 is 15 amino acids long. The V end was cut by 1 base, the J end by 9 bases, with 19 bases between. CDR1 and CDR2 from the germline V gene are SQVTM and ANQGSEA. CDR3 residues: CSVEGDLSLRGEQFF. For the CDR3, the DNA is TGCAGCGTTGAAGGCGACCTATCTCTTCGCGGTGAGCAGTTCTTC.

This clonotype occurred a few times. The V and J genes are TRBV20-1 and TRBJ1-5; TRBD1 agrees at 7 bases. The CDR3 is made up of 15 amino acids. The trim removed 6 bases at V and 6 bases at J, leaving 14 bases unmatched. The germline gives CDR1 DFQATT, CDR2 SNEGSKA (reference sequence). DNA of the CDR3: TGCAGTGCAAATACAGGGGATCCATGGGGTCAGCCCCAGCATTTT. It encodes CSANTGDPWGQPQHF.

Of note for this clonotype: A read error may produce the germline difference seen at one junction end. Here the CDR3 reads CASSRPSGTHTDAQYF. The DNA for the CDR3 is TGTGCCAGCAGCCGGCCTAGCGGGACCCACACAGATGCGCAGTATTTT. The V and J genes are TRBV3-1 and TRBJ2-3; 9 bases are shared with TRBD2. Germline values: CDR1 LGHDT, CDR2 YNNKEL (reference sequence). The CDR3 runs 16 residues.

V is TRBV7-2 and J is TRBJ2-2; 8 positions match TRBD1. V lost 9 bases and J lost 4; bases outside the gene matches: 4. Germline assignment: CDR1 SGHTA and CDR2 FQGNSA. The CDR3 is 13 residues long. DNA for the CDR3: TGTGCCAGTCGACAGGGGACCACCGGGGAGCTGTTTTTT. Its protein is CASRQGTTGELFF.

The rearrangement joins TRBV30 to TRBJ1-2, with D hard to call. CDR3 size: 13 residues. V dropped 1 base and J dropped 4 bases, with 10 bases sitting between them. Germline V gene data show CDR1 as GTSNPN and CDR2 as SVGIG (reference sequence). CDR3 in DNA: TGTGCCTGGAGTGGTTCCGGCGTCTATGGCTACACCTTC. Translating gives CAWSGSGVYGYTF.

Details on this clonotype: The junction shows a germline mismatch at one end, possibly a read error. The chain carries TRBV24-1 and TRBJ2-7; 7 bases are shared with TRBD1. Germline V lookup: CDR1 KGHDR, CDR2 SFDVKD. This CDR3 comprises 13 residues. CDR3 DNA: TGTGTCACCAGTGAACCGGGACAGTACGAGCAGTACTTC. Its protein is CVTSEPGQYEQYF.

This clonotype was counted between two and nine times. This chain links TRBV19 with TRBJ2-7; D perhaps matches TRBD2 (6 bases). The germline gives CDR1 LNHDA, CDR2 SQIVND (reference sequence). This CDR3 is built from 12 residues. Trimming left V 7 bases short and J 3 bases short, with 10 bases between. The CDR3 region has the DNA TGTGCCAGTACCGGCGGGAACTACGAGCAGTACTTC. This sequence encodes CASTGGNYEQYF.

This sequence joins TRBV4-1 and TRBJ2-5, with TRBD1 matching over 7 bases. The CDR3 contains 14 residues. Germline V gene data show CDR1 as MGHRA and CDR2 as YSYEKL. Losses at the gene ends were 5 bases for V and 4 bases for J; bases not matched to a gene: 7. The CDR3 spells CASSGWTGAETQYF. The CDR3, as DNA: TGCGCCAGCAGCGGGTGGACAGGAGCAGAGACCCAGTACTTC.

The chain joins TRBV3-1 to TRBJ2-2; TRBD2 might be the D (6 bases). V gave up 7 bases and J gave up 1 base, with 16 bases separating them. In germline, CDR1 is LGHDT, CDR2 YNNKEL (reference sequence). The CDR3 is 16 residues long. CDR3 residues: CASKRELGLNTGELFF. In nucleotides, the CDR3 is TGTGCCAGCAAACGGGAGCTTGGGTTGAACACCGGGGAGCTGTTTTTT.